A selection of T cell receptor beta chains follows, all from one sample in a study of PD-L1 blockade in urothelial cancer. Data came from immunoSEQ multiplex PCR; TCRdb stores just in-frame clones and leaves some out. The sample has tens of thousands of clones, approximately 80% seen once. This material consisted of PBMCs, taken around atezolizumab (anti-PD-L1) treatment. Source of these receptors: a man aged 65 to 79 with urothelial cancer. Each CDR3 is given with its conserved first and last residue. A D gene is named only where the DNA matches it firmly. Clone size is stated in some rows and not others, as once, few, many or a class when expanded.

CDR3,DNA,V,D,J,size
CASHRTGFTEAFF,TGTGCCAGTCACCGAACAGGGTTCACTGAAGCTTTCTTT,TRBV25-1,NA,TRBJ1-1,once
CASSIRTSGSGNEQFF,TGTGCCAGCAGCATAAGGACTAGCGGGAGCGGTAATGAGCAGTTCTTC,TRBV13,TRBD2,TRBJ2-1,NA
CASGRDRSNTGELFF,TGTGCCAGCGGTAGGGACAGATCGAACACCGGGGAGCTGTTTTTT,TRBV25-1,TRBD1,TRBJ2-2,NA
CAIRRPGPSTDTQYF,TGTGCCATCCGGAGGCCGGGCCCGAGCACAGATACGCAGTATTTT,TRBV6-1,NA,TRBJ2-3,NA
CASRPGGRGRGYNEQFF,TGTGCCAGCAGACCCGGGGGGCGCGGGAGGGGGTACAATGAGCAGTTCTTC,TRBV7-9,TRBD2,TRBJ2-1,NA
CASSSSPESGELFF,TGTGCCAGCAGCTCCAGTCCCGAAAGCGGGGAGCTGTTTTTT,TRBV7-7,NA,TRBJ2-2,NA
CASSYRITYNEQFF,TGTGCCAGCAGCTACAGAATTACTTACAATGAGCAGTTCTTC,TRBV2,NA,TRBJ2-1,NA
CASGTQETEAFF,TGTGCCAGCGGAACACAGGAGACTGAAGCTTTCTTT,TRBV28,NA,TRBJ1-1,few
CASSQRSSGNSPLHF,TGTGCCAGCAGCCAAAGGAGCTCTGGTAATTCACCCCTCCACTTT,TRBV14,NA,TRBJ1-6,NA
CAWKGLNSPLHF,TGTGCCTGGAAGGGGCTGAATTCACCCCTCCACTTT,TRBV30,NA,TRBJ1-6,NA
CASGRGLGQGNYNEQFF,TGTGCTAGTGGTCGGGGTCTCGGACAGGGAAACTACAATGAGCAGTTCTTC,TRBV12-5,TRBD1,TRBJ2-1,NA
CASSSRVGEQYF,TGTGCCAGCAGCTCCAGGGTCGGGGAGCAGTACTTC,TRBV11-3,NA,TRBJ2-7,few
CAIGRDSEQYF,TGTGCCATCGGCCGGGATAGCGAGCAGTACTTC,TRBV10-3,NA,TRBJ2-7,few
CASSATGGYGYTF,TGTGCCAGCAGTGCGACAGGGGGGTATGGCTACACCTTC,TRBV7-9,TRBD1,TRBJ1-2,once
CASSVEPRGSPLHF,TGTGCCAGCAGCGTAGAACCCCGAGGTTCACCCCTCCACTTT,TRBV9,NA,TRBJ1-6,NA
CSVTVGGKSTEAFF,TGCAGCGTGACCGTCGGGGGGAAGTCCACTGAAGCTTTCTTT,TRBV29-1,NA,TRBJ1-1,NA
CASSPPGAGREQFF,TGTGCCAGCAGTCCTCCAGGAGCGGGCCGGGAGCAGTTCTTC,TRBV6-6,NA,TRBJ2-1,NA
CASSLAHQVGTDTQYF,TGTGCCAGCAGCTTGGCCCATCAGGTTGGAACAGATACGCAGTATTTT,TRBV5-4,NA,TRBJ2-3,once
CASSFRVSGLAGGIKNTGELFF,TGTGCCAGCAGCTTTAGAGTTTCGGGACTAGCGGGGGGCATAAAGAACACCGGGGAGCTGTTTTTT,TRBV7-8,TRBD2,TRBJ2-2,NA
CASSLSGQGYTF,TGTGCCAGCAGTTTATCTGGGCAAGGCTACACCTTC,TRBV27,NA,TRBJ1-2,NA
CASSPQTGGYEQYF,TGTGCCAGCAGCCCACAGACAGGGGGCTACGAGCAGTACTTC,TRBV7-6,TRBD1,TRBJ2-7,NA
CASSLVGGSKDTQYF,TGTGCCAGCAGCTTAGTCGGGGGGAGTAAAGATACGCAGTATTTT,TRBV7-2,TRBD2,TRBJ2-3,NA